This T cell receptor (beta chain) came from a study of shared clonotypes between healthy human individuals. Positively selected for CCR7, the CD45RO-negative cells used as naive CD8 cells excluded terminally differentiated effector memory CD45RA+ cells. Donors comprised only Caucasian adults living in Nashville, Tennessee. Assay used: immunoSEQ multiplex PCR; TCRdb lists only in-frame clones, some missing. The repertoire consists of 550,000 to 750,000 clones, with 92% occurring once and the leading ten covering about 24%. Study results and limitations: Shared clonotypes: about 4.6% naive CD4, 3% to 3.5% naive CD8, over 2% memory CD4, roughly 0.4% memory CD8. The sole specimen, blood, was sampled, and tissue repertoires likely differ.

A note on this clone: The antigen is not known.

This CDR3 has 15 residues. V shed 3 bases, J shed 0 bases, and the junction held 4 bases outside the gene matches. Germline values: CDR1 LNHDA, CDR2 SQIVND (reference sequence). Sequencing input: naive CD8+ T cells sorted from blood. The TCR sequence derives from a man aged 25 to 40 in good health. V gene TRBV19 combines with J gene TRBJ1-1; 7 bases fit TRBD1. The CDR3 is CASSIAGTVNTEAFF. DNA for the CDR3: TGTGCCAGTAGTATTGCTGGGACAGTGAACACTGAAGCTTTCTTT.